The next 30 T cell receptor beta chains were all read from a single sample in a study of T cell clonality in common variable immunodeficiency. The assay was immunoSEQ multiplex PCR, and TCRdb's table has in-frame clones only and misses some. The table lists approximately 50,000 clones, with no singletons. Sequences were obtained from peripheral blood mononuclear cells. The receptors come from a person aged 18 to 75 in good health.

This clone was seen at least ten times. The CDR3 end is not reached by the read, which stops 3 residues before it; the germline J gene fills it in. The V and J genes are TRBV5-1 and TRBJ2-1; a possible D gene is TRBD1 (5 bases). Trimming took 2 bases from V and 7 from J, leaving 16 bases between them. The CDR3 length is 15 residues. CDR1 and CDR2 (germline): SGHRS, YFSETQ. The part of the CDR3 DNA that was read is TGCGCCAGCAGCTTAGGGCCCGAGTCAGGGAATGAG. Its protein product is CASSLGPESGNE. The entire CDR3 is CASSLGPESGNEQFF.

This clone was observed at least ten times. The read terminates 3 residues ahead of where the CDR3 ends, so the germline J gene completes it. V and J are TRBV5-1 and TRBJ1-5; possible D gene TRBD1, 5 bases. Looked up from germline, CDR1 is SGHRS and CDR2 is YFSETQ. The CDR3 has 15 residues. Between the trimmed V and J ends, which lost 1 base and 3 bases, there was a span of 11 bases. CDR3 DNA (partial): TGCGCCAGCAGCTTGACCGCAGGGATCAATCAGCCC. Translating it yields CASSLTAGINQP. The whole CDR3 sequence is CASSLTAGINQPQHF. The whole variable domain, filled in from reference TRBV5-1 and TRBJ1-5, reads KAGVTQTPRYLIKTRGQQVTLSCSPISGHRSVSWYQQTPGQGLQFLFEYFSETQRNKGNFPGRFSGRQFSNSRSEMNVSTLELGDSALYLCASSLTAGINQPQHFGDGTRLSIL.

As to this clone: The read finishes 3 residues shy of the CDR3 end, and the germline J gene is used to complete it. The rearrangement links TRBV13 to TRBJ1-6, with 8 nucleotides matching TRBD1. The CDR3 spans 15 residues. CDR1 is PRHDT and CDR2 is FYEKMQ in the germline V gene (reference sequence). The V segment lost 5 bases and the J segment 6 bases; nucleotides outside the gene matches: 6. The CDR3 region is CASSRGQGPNSPLHF. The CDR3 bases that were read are TGTGCCAGCAGCCGAGGACAGGGACCTAATTCACCC. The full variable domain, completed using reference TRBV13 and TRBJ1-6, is AAGVIQSPRHLIKEKRETATLKCYPIPRHDTVYWYQQGPGQDPQFLISFYEKMQSDKGSIPDRFSAQQFSDYHSELNMSSLELGDSALYFCASSRGQGPNSPLHFGNGTRLTVT.

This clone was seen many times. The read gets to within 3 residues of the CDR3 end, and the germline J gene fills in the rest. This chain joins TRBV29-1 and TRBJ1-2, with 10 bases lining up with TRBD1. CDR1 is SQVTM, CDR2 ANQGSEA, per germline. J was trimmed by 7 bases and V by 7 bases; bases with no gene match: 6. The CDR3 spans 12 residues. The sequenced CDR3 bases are TGCAGCGGCCTCGACAGGGGGCTTGGC. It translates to CSGLDRGLG. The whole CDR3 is CSGLDRGLGYTF.

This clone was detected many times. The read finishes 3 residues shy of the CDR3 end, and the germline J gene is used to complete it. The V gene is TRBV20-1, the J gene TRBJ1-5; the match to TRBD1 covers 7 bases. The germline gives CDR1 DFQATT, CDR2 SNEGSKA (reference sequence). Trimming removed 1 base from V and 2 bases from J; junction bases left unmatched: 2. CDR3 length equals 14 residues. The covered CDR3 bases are TGCAGTGCTAGAGGACAGGGAGGCAATCAGCCC. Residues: CSARGQGGNQP. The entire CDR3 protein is CSARGQGGNQPQHF.

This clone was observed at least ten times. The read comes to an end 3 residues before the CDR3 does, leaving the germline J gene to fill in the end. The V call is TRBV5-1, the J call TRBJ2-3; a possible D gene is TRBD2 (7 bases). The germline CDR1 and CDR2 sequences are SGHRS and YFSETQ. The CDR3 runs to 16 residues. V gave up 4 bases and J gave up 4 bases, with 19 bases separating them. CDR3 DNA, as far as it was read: TGCGCCAGCAGCCCGCCCGAGGGGGGGTTTGCAGATACG. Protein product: CASSPPEGGFADT. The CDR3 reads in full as CASSPPEGGFADTQYF.

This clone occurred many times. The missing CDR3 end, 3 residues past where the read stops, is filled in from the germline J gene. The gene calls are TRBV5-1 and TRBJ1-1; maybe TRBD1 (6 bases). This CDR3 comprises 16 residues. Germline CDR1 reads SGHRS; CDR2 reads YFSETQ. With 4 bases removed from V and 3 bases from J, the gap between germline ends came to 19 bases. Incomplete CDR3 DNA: TGCGCCAGCAGCCCCCCTGTGGCAGGGGAGTACACTGAA. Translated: CASSPPVAGEYTE. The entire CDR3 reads CASSPPVAGEYTEAFF.

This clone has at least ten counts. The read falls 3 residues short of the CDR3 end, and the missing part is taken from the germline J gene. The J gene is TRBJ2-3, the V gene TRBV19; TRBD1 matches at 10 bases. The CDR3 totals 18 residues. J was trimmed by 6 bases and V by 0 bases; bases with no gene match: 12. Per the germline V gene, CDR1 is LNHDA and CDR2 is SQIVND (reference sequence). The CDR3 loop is CASSIDPPGQGYDDTQYF. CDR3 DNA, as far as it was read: TGTGCCAGTAGTATAGATCCTCCGGGACAGGGGTATGATGATACG.

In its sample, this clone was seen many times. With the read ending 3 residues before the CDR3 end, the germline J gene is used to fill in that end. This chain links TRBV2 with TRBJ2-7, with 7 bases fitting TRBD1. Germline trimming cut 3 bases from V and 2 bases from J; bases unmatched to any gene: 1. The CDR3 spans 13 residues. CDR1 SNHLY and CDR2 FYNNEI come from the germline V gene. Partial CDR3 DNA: TGTGCCAGCAGTGAGCAGGGGGCCTACGAG. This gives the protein CASSEQGAYE. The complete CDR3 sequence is CASSEQGAYEQYF.

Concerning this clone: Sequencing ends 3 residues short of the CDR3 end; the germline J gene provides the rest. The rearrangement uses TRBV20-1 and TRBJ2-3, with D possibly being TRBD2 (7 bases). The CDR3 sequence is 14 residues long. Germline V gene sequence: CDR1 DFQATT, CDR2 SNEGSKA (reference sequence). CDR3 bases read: TGCAGTGCTAGAAAGTGGGGGGGCCAAGAGACG. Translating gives CSARKWGGQET. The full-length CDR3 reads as CSARKWGGQETQYF.

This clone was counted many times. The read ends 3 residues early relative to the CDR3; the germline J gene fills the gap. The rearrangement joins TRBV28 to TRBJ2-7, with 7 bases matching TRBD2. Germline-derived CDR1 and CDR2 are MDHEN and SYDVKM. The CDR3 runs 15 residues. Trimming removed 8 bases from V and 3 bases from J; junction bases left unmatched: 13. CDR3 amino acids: CASYGGEGLLYEQYF. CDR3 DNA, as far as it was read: TGTGCCAGCTACGGAGGGGAGGGACTTCTCTACGAG.

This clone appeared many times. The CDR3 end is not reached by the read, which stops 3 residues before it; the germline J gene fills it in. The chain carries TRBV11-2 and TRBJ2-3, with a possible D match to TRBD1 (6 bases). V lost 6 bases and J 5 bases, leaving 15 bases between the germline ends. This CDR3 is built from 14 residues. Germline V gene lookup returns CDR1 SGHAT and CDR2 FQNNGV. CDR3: CASSLGARIDTQYF. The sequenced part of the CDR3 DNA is TGTGCCAGCAGTTTGGGGGCGAGGATAGATACG.

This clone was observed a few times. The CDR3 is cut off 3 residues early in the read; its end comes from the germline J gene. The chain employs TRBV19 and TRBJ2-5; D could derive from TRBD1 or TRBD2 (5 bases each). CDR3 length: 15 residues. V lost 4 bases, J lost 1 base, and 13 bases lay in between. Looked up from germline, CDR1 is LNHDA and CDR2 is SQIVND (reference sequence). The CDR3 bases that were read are TGTGCCAGTAGTACGGGTCGAGGGGTCCAAGAGACC. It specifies CASSTGRGVQET. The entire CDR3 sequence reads CASSTGRGVQETQYF.

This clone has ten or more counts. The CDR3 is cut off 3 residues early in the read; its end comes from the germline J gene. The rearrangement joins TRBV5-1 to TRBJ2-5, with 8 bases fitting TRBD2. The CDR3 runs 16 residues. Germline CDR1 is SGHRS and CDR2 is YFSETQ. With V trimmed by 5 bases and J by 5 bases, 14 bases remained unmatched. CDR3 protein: CASRIRTSGVGETQYF. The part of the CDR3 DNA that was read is TGCGCCAGCAGAATCAGAACTAGCGGCGTCGGGGAGACC.

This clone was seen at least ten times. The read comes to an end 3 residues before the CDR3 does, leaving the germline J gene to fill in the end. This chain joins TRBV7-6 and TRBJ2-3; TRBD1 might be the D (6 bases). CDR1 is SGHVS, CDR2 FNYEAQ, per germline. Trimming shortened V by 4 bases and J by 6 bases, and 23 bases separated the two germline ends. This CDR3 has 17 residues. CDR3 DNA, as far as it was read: TGTGCCAGCAGCTCAGGACCTAGGGGGACGCCTATGGATACG. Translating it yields CASSSGPRGTPMDT. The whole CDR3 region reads CASSSGPRGTPMDTQYF.

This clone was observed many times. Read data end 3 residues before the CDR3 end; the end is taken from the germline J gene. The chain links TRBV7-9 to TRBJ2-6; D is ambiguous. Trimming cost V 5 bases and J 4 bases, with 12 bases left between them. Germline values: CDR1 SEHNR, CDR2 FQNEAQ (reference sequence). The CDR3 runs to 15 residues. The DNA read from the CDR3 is TGTGCCAGCAGCCTATCATTAGGGGGGGCCAACGTC. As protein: CASSLSLGGANV. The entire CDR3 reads CASSLSLGGANVLTF.

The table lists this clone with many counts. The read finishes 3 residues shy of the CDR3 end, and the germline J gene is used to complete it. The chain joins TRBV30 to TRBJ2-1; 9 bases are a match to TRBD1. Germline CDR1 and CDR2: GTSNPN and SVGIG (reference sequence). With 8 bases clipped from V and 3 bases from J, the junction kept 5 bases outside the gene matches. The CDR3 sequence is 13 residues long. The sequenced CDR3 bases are TGTGCCAGAGACAGGGGGATCTACAATGAG. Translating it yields CARDRGIYNE. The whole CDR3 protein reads CARDRGIYNEQFF.

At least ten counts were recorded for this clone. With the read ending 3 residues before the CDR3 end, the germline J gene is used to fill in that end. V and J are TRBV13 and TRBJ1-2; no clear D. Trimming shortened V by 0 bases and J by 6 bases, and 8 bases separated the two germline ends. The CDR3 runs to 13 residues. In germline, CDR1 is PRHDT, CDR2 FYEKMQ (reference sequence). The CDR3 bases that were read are TGTGCCAGCAGCTTAGGCCGACGGGATGGC. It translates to CASSLGRRDG. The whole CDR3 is CASSLGRRDGYTF. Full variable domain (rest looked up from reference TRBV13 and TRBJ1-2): AAGVIQSPRHLIKEKRETATLKCYPIPRHDTVYWYQQGPGQDPQFLISFYEKMQSDKGSIPDRFSAQQFSDYHSELNMSSLELGDSALYFCASSLGRRDGYTFGSGTRLTVV.

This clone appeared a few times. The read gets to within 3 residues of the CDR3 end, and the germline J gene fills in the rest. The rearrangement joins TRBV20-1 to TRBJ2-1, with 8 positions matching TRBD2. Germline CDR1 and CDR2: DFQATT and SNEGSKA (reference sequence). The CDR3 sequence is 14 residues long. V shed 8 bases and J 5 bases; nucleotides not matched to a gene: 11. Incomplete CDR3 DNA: TGCAGTAGATTAGCGGGGAGGGCGGACAATGAG. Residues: CSRLAGRADNE. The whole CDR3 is CSRLAGRADNEQFF.

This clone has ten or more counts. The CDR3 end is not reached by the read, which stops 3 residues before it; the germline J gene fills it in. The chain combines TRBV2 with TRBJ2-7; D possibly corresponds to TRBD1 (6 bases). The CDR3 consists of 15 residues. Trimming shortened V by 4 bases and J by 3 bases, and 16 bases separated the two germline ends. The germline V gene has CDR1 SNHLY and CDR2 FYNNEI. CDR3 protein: CASSGLQGISYEQYF. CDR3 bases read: TGTGCCAGCAGTGGGTTGCAGGGGATAAGCTACGAG.

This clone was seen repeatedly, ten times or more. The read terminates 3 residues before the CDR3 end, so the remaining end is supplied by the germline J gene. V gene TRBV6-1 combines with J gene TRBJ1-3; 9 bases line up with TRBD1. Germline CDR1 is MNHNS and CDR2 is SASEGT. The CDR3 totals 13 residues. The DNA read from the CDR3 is TGTGCCAGCAGTGATACCGCCGGGACAGGG. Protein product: CASSDTAGTG. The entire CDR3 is CASSDTAGTGIYF.

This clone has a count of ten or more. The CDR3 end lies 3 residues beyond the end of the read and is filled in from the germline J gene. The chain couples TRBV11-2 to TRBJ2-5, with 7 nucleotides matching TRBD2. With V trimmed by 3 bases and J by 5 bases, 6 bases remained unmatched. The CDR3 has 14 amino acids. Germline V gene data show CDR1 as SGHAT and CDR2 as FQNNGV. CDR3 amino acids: CASSFWGGAETQYF. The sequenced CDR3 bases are TGTGCCAGCAGCTTTTGGGGGGGTGCGGAGACC. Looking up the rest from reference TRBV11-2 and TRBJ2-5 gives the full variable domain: EAGVAQSPRYKIIEKRQSVAFWCNPISGHATLYWYQQILGQGPKLLIQFQNNGVVDDSQLPKDRFSAERLKGVDSTLKIQPAKLEDSAVYLCASSFWGGAETQYFGPGTRLLVL.

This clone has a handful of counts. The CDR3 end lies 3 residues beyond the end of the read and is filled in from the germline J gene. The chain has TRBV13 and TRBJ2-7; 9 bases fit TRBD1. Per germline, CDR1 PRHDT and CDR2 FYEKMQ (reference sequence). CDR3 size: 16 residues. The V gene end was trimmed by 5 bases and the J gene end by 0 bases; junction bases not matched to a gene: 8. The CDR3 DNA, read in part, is TGTGCCAGCAGCCCCCGGACAGGGGAAAGCTCCTACGAG. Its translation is CASSPRTGESSYE. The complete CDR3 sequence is CASSPRTGESSYEQYF.

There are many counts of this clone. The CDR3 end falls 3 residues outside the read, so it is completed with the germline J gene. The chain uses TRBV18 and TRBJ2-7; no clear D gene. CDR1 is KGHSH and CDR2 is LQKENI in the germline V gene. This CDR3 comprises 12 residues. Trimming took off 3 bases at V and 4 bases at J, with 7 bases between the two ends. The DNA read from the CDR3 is TGTGCCAGCTCACCTACAGATTACGAG. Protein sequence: CASSPTDYE. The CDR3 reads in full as CASSPTDYEQYF.

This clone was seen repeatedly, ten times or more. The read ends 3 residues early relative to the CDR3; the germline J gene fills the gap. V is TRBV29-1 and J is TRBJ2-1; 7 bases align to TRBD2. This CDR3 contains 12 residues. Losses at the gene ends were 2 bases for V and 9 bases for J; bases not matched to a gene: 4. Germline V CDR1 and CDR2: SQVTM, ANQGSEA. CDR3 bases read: TGCAGCGTTGAACCAGCGGGGAGTGAG. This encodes CSVEPAGSE. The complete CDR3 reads CSVEPAGSEQFF.

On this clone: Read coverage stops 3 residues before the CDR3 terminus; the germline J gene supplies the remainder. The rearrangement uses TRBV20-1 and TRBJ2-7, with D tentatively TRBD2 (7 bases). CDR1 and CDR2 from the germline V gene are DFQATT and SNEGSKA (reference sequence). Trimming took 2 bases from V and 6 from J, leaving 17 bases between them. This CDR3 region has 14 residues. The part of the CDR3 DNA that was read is TGCAGTGCTAGATGGGTGAAAGGGGGGGGCGAG. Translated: CSARWVKGGGE. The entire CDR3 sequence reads CSARWVKGGGEQYF.

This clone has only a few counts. The sequenced part of the CDR3 DNA is TGCAGTGCTAGAGATCACGTCGGGGGGGCGCGCGAG. It translates to CSARDHVGGARE. The CDR3 as a whole reads CSARDHVGGAREQYF. This chain joins TRBV20-1 and TRBJ2-7; 8 positions agree with TRBD2. The read stops 3 residues short of the end of the CDR3; the missing end is completed from the germline J gene. The germline CDR1 and CDR2 sequences are DFQATT and SNEGSKA (reference sequence). The CDR3 spans 15 residues. V was clipped by 0 bases and J by 6 bases; unmatched bases: 10.

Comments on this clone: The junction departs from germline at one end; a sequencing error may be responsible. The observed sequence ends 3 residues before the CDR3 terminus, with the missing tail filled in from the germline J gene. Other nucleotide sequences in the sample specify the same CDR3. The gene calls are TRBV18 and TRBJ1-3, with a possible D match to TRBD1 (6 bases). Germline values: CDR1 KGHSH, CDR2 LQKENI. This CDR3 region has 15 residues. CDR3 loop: CASSPQDSSGNTIYF. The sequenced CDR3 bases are TGTGCCAGCTCACCACAGGACAGCTCTGGAAACACA.

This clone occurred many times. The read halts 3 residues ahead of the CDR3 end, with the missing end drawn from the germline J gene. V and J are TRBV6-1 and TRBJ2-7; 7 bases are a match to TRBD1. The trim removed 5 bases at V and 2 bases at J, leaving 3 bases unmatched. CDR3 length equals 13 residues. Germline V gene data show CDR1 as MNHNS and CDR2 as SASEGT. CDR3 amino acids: CASSQGQAYEQYF. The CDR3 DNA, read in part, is TGTGCCAGCAGTCAAGGACAGGCCTACGAG.

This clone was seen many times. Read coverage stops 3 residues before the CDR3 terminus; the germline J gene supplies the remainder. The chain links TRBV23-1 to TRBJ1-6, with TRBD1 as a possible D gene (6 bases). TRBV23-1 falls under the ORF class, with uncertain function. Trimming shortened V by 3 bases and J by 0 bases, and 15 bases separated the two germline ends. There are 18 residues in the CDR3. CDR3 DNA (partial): TGCGCCAGCAGTCAGTCTGGGCAAGGGGGCTCCTATAATTCACCC. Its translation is CASSQSGQGGSYNSP. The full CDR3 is CASSQSGQGGSYNSPLHF.